Listed below are T cell receptor beta chains from one sample, sequenced in a study of blood T cell repertoires in COVID-19. Here immunoSEQ multiplex PCR was the method, and the copy in TCRdb shows in-frame clones only, minus some. The sample yields about 160,000 clones, around 84% seen once. The sequenced material came from peripheral blood. These receptors all stem from an older woman with COVID-19, enrolled during active disease. CDR3s include the opening cysteine and the closing phenylalanine or tryptophan. D genes are given only for firm matches.

len	v_gene	j_gene	d_gene	CDR3nt	CDR3aa
15	TRBV12-5	TRBJ2-7	NA	TGTGCTAGTGGTTTCACTACAGGGAGGGGTTCCGAGCAGTACTTC	CASGFTTGRGSEQYF
15	TRBV24-1	TRBJ1-2	TRBD1	TGTGCCACCAGTGATCGGACAGGATCTAACTATGGCTACACCTTC	CATSDRTGSNYGYTF
16	TRBV3-1/TRBV3-2	TRBJ2-2	TRBD1	TGTGCCAGCAGCAAAACGGGACAGATCTCCACCGGGGAGCTGTTTTTT	CASSKTGQISTGELFF
15	TRBV3-1/TRBV3-2	TRBJ1-5	NA	TGTGCCAGCAGCCAAAGGCAGGGGCTCGATCAGCCCCAGCATTTT	CASSQRQGLDQPQHF
14	TRBV4-1	TRBJ1-2	TRBD1	TGCGCCAGCAGCCAAGCTGACAGGGTCTATGGCTACACCTTC	CASSQADRVYGYTF
19	TRBV11-2	TRBJ2-2	TRBD2	TGTGCCAGCAGCTTAGGGACTAGCGGGGGGGCGGTAAACACCGGGGAGCTGTTTTTT	CASSLGTSGGAVNTGELFF
15	TRBV2	TRBJ1-2	TRBD1	TGTGCCAGCAGTGAATTGGGACAGGGGGCGAGCGGCTACACCTTC	CASSELGQGASGYTF
15	TRBV19	TRBJ1-4	TRBD1	TGTGCCAGTAGTATTGGGACAGTAACTAATGAAAAACTGTTTTTT	CASSIGTVTNEKLFF
13	TRBV3-1/TRBV3-2	TRBJ1-6	NA	TGTGCCAGCAGCCAAGCGATAGATTCACCCCTCCACTTT	CASSQAIDSPLHF
15	TRBV7-3	TRBJ1-3	NA	TGTGCCAGCAGCTCCCAGGGGTTATCTGGAAACACCATATATTTT	CASSSQGLSGNTIYF
16	TRBV12-5	TRBJ1-1	NA	TGTGCTAGTGGTTTGTACGGATCAGGGATTGGCACTGAAGCTTTCTTT	CASGLYGSGIGTEAFF
13	TRBV19	TRBJ1-2	NA	TGTGCCACCATCGCAGGGGCTAACTATGGCTACACCTTC	CATIAGANYGYTF
13	TRBV5-1	TRBJ2-2	NA	TGCGCCAGCAGCTTGGAAGCAACCGGGGAGCTGTTTTTT	CASSLEATGELFF
15	TRBV11-1	TRBJ2-4	NA	TGTGCCAGCAGCTTGCACAGGGAAGGCAAAAACATTCAGTACTTC	CASSLHREGKNIQYF